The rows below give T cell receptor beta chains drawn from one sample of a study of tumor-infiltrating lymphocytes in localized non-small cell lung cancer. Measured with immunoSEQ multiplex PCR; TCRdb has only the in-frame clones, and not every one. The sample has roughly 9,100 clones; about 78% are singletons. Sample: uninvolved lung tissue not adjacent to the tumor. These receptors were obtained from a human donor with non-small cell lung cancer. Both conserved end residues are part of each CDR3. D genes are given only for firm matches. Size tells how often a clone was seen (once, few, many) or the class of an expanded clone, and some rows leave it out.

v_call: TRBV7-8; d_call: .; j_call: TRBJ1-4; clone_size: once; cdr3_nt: TGTGCCAGCAGCTTGTTGAGAGAGTTTAATGAAAAACTGTTTTTT; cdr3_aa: CASSLLREFNEKLFF
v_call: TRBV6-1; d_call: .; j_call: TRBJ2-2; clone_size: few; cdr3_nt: TGTGCCAGCGGTAAACAGGCTCTGAACACCGGGGAGCTGTTTTTT; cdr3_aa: CASGKQALNTGELFF
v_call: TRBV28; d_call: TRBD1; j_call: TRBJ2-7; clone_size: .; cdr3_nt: TGTGCCAGCAGTTTGGGACAGGTGTTTTACGAGCAGTACTTC; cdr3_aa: CASSLGQVFYEQYF
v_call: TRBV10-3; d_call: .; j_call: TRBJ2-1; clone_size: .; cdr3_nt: TGTGCCATCAGTGTAGGGACGAGAGACAATGAGCAGTTCTTC; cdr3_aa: CAISVGTRDNEQFF
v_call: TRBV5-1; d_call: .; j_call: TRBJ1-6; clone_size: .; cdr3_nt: TGCGCCAGCAGCTTGGAAGCTCTCCCATATAATTCACCCCTCCACTTT; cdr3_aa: CASSLEALPYNSPLHF
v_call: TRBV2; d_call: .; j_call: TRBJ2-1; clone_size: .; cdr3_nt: TGTGCCAGCAGTGAACAGGGTACCAATGAGCAGTTCTTC; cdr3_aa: CASSEQGTNEQFF
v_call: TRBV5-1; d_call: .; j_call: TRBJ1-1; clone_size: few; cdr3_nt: TGCGCCAGCAGCTTGGTCGGTCAGGAAGCTTTCTTT; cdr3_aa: CASSLVGQEAFF
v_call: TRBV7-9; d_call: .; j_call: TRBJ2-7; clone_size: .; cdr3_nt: TGTGCCAGCAGCTTAGAGGACTACGAGCAGTACTTC; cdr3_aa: CASSLEDYEQYF
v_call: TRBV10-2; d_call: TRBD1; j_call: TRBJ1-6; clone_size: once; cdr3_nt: TGCGCCAGCAGGGCCGGACAGGCGAATAATTCACCCCTCCACTTT; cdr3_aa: CASRAGQANNSPLHF
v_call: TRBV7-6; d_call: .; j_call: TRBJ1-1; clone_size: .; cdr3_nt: TGTGCCAGCAGCTTTAACAGAGGGATGGAAGCTTTCTTT; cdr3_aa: CASSFNRGMEAFF
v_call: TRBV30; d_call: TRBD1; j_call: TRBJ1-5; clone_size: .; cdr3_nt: TGTGCCTGGAGTGTCCAGGGACAGGGGAGGAATCAGCCCCAGCATTTT; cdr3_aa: CAWSVQGQGRNQPQHF
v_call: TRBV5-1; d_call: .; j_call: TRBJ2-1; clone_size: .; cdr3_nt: TGCGCCAGCAGCCTCGGGGCAGGGGCATACAATGAGCAGTTCTTC; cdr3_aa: CASSLGAGAYNEQFF
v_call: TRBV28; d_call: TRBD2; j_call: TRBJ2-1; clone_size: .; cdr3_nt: TGTGCCAGCAGTTTAATAAGCGGGGGGACGTACAATGAGCAGTTCTTC; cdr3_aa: CASSLISGGTYNEQFF
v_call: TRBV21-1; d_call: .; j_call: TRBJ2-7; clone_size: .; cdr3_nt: TGTGCCAGCAGCAAAGACAAGTTCGAGAAGCCCTACGAGCAGTACTTC; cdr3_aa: CASSKDKFEKPYEQYF
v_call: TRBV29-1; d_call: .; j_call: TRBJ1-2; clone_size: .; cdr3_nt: TGCAGCGTTGAGGCGCTCGCTATCAGCTATGGCTACACCTTC; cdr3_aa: CSVEALAISYGYTF
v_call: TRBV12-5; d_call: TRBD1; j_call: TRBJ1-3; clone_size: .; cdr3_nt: TGTGCTAGCTTGACAGGGGTTGCTTTCTCTGGAAACACCATATATTTT; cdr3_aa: CASLTGVAFSGNTIYF
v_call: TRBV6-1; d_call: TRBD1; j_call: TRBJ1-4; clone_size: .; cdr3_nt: TGTGCCAGCAGTGAAGAGCCGACAGGGGGCGCAGAAAAACTGTTTTTT; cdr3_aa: CASSEEPTGGAEKLFF
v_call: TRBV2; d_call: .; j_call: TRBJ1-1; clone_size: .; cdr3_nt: TGTGCCAGCAAAGGAATGGCCACTGAAGCTTTCTTT; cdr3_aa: CASKGMATEAFF
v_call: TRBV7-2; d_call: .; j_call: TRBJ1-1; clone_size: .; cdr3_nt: TGTGCCAGCAGCTTAGGGCAAAACACTGAAGCTTTCTTT; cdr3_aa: CASSLGQNTEAFF
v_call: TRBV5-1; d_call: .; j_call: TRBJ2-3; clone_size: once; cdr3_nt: TGCGCCAGCAGCTCCCCTACTAGCTTCACAGATACGCAGTATTTT; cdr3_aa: CASSSPTSFTDTQYF
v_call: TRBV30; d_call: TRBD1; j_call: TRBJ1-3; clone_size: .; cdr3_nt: TGTGTCTGGGAACAGGGGATTCCTGGAAACACCATATATTTT; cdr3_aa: CVWEQGIPGNTIYF
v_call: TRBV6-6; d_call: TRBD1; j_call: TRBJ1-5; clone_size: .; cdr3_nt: TGTGCCAGCAGTCGTCCGACAGGGGACGATCAGCCCCAGCATTTT; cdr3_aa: CASSRPTGDDQPQHF
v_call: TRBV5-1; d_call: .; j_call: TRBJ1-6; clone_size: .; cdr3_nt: TGCGCCAGCAGCCGGGTGGGGGGGGTGAACTCACCCCTCCACTTT; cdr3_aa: CASSRVGGVNSPLHF
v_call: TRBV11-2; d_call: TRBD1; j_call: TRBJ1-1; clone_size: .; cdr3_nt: TGTGCCAGCAGCCCCCGACAGGGGATATCGGACACTGAAGCTTTCTTT; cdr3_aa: CASSPRQGISDTEAFF
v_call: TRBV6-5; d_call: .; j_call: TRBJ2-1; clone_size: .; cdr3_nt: TGTGCCAGCAGCCCAGGGAGGAATGAGCAGTTCTTC; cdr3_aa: CASSPGRNEQFF
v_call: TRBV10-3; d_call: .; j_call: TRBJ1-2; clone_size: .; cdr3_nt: TGTGCCATCAGTGAGGGATGGGGGAACTATGGCTACACCTTC; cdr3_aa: CAISEGWGNYGYTF
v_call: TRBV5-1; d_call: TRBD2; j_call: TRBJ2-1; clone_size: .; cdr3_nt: TGCGCCAGCAGCCCGGGACTAGCGGGGGGGCTGGATGAGCAGTTCTTC; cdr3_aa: CASSPGLAGGLDEQFF
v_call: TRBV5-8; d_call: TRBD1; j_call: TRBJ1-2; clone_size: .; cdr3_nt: TGTGCCAGCAGCTTCAGGGGGTTCGATGGCTACACCTTC; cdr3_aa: CASSFRGFDGYTF
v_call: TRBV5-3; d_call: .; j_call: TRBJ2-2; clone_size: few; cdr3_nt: TGTGCCAGAAGACGGGGGACTCGACCTCCCTCGAACACCGGGGAGCTGTTTTTT; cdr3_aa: CARRRGTRPPSNTGELFF
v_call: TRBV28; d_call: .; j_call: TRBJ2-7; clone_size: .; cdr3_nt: TGTGCCAGCAGACTTCAACAGGGTACAACCTACGAGCAGTACTTC; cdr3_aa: CASRLQQGTTYEQYF
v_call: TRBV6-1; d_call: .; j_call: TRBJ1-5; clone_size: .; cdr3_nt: TGTGCCTTGAGAGAGGGGCAGGGCGGTCAGCCCCAGCATTTT; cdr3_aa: CALREGQGGQPQHF
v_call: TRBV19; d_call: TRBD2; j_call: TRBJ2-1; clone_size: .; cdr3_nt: TGTGCCAGTAGTGAGCGGGGGGGCCTAAATGAGCAGTTCTTC; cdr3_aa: CASSERGGLNEQFF
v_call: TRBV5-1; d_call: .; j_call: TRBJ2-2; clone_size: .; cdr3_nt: TGCGCCAGCAGCTCACAGGCTATGAACACCGGGGAGCTGTTTTTT; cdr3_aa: CASSSQAMNTGELFF
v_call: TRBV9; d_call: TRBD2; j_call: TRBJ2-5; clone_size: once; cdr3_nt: TGTGCCAGCAGCCGACCCCAAGGACTAGCCGGGGAGACCCAGTACTTC; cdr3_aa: CASSRPQGLAGETQYF
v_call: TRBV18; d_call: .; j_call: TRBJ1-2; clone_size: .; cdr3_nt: TGTGCCAGCTCACCCCCCACGGGGGCCTATGGCTACACCTTC; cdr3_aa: CASSPPTGAYGYTF
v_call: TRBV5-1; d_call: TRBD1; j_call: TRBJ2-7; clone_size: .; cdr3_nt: TGCGCCACAGCATGGGGACAGGGGGCCCTTGAGCAGTACTTC; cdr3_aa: CATAWGQGALEQYF
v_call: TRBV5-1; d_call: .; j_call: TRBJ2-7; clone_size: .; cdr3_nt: TGCGCCAGCAGCTTATGGGGACCTACCTACGAGCAGTACTTC; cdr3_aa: CASSLWGPTYEQYF
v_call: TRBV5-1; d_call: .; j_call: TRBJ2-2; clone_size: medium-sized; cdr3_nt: TGCGCCAGCAGCTTGGACCGCACCGGGGAGCTGTTTTTT; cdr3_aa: CASSLDRTGELFF
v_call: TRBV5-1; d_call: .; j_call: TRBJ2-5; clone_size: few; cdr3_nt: TGCGCCAGCAGCTCAGACCCCCAAGGCCTAGGGAACCAGTACTTC; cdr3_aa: CASSSDPQGLGNQYF
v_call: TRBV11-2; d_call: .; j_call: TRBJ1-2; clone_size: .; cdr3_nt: TGTGCCAGCAGCGCTGGGAGGGGCCTTTATGGCTACACCTTC; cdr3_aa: CASSAGRGLYGYTF
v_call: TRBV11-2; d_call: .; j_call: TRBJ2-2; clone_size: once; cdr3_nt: TGTGCCAGCAGCCATGGGGGCAGCCCCGGGGAGCTGTTTTTT; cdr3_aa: CASSHGGSPGELFF
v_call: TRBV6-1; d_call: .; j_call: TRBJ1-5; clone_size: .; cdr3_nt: TGTGCCAGCAGTTCAGACAGAAATCAGCCCCAGCATTTT; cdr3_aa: CASSSDRNQPQHF
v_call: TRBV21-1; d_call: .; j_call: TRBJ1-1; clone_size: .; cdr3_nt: TGTGCCAGCAGCAGCTCCGGGGGGCGGGGGACTGAAGCTTTCTTT; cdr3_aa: CASSSSGGRGTEAFF
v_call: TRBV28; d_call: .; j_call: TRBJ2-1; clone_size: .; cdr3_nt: TGTGCCAGCAGTTTCTTTAATGAGCAGTTCTTC; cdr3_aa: CASSFFNEQFF
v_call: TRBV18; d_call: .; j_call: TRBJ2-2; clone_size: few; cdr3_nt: TGTGCCAGCTCCCCCAGGAACACCGGGGAGCTGTTTTTT; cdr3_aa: CASSPRNTGELFF
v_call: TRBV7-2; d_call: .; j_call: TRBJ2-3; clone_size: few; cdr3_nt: TGTGCCAGCAGCTTCGGGGGAAGCACAGATACGCAGTATTTT; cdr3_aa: CASSFGGSTDTQYF
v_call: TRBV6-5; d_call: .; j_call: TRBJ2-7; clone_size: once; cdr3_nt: TGTGCCAGCAAACGGCTAGGGTCCTCCTACGAGCAGTACTTC; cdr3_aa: CASKRLGSSYEQYF
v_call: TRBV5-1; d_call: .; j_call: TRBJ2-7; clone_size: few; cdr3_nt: TGCGCCAGCAGCTTATCCGGGACCGGATTTAACCCCTACGAGCAGTACTTC; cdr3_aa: CASSLSGTGFNPYEQYF
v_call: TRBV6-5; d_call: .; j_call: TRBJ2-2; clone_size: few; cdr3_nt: TGTGCCAGCAGTTATGGCAGTTTCACCGGGGAGCTGTTTTTT; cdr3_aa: CASSYGSFTGELFF
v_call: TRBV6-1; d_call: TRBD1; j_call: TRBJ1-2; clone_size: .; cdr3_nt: TGTGCCAGCAGTCAGACAGGGGACCTCAACTATGGCTACACCTTC; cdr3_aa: CASSQTGDLNYGYTF
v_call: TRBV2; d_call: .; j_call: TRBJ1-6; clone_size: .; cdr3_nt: TGTGCCAGCAGCCCCGAGTCTTCCTCCTATAATTCACCCCTCCACTTT; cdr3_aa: CASSPESSSYNSPLHF
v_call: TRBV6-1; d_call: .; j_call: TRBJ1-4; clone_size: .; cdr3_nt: TGTGCCAGCAGTGAAATCCCGGGAAAACTGTTTTTT; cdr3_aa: CASSEIPGKLFF